These 2 T cell receptor beta chains came from one sample sequenced in a study of OX40 agonist ivuxolimab in advanced cancers. Assay used: immunoSEQ multiplex PCR; TCRdb lists only in-frame clones, some missing. Altogether 50,000 to 70,000 clones are present, 87% being singletons, with the ten largest covering under 0.85%. The sequences come from CD4+ or CD8+ T cells sorted from blood, collected in a trial of the OX40 agonist ivuxolimab. These TCRs come from an adult with an advanced solid tumor such as melanoma, head and neck, liver or kidney cancer.

The CDR3 region has the DNA TGTGCCAGCAGCCCGACAAGAGGGCTGCCGGTACACACCGGGGAGCTGTTTTTT. This encodes CASSPTRGLPVHTGELFF. The chain has TRBV11-2 and TRBJ2-2; D possibly corresponds to TRBD2 (5 bases). Looked up from germline, CDR1 is SGHAT and CDR2 is FQNNGV. Trimming removed 5 bases at V and 3 bases at J, with 22 bases between. This CDR3 is built from 18 residues. Complete variable domain (other parts from reference TRBV11-2 and TRBJ2-2): EAGVAQSPRYKIIEKRQSVAFWCNPISGHATLYWYQQILGQGPKLLIQFQNNGVVDDSQLPKDRFSAERLKGVDSTLKIQPAKLEDSAVYLCASSPTRGLPVHTGELFFGEGSRLTVL.

The V and J genes are TRBV27 and TRBJ1-5, with D possibly being TRBD1 (6 bases). Between the trimmed V and J ends, which lost 6 bases and 1 base, there was a span of 13 bases. CDR1 MNHEY and CDR2 SMNVEV come from the germline V gene (reference sequence). The CDR3 runs 15 residues. CDR3 nucleotide sequence: TGTGCCAGCAGACCCAGACAGGCGAGCAATCAGCCCCAGCATTTT. The encoded protein is CASRPRQASNQPQHF.